These 15 T cell receptor beta chains share one sample of origin, sequenced in a study of cytomegalovirus exposure and HLA in healthy donors. Assay: immunoSEQ multiplex PCR; the TCRdb copy retains only in-frame clones and omits some. This table holds about 360,000 clones, about nine tenths found once. The sample comprised PBMCs. The receptors here all came from a woman aged 18-29 years in good health and CMV-seronegative.

The genes are TRBV7-9 and TRBJ1-1, with D perhaps matching TRBD1 (5 bases). Germline CDR1 and CDR2: SEHNR and FQNEAQ (reference sequence). This CDR3 spans 15 amino acids. The V end was cut by 5 bases, the J end by 4 bases, with 17 bases between. CDR3 sequence (DNA): TGTGCCAGCAGCGCGATGCTAGGGGTAAGCACTGAAGCTTTCTTT. It specifies CASSAMLGVSTEAFF.

The chain has TRBV30 and TRBJ1-2; D is perhaps TRBD1 (6 bases). The CDR3 loop spans 14 amino acids. V gave up 2 bases and J gave up 3 bases, with 13 bases separating them. Germline CDR1 GTSNPN, CDR2 SVGIG (reference sequence). CDR3 sequence reads: CAWSQGGSDYGYTF. CDR3 bases: TGTGCCTGGAGTCAAGGGGGATCGGACTATGGCTACACCTTC.

CDR3 nucleotide sequence: TGCGCCAGCAGCTTACAAAAGACTAGCGGGGGTTCCTACGAGCAGTACTTC. This sequence encodes CASSLQKTSGGSYEQYF. The chain employs TRBV5-1 and TRBJ2-7, with 12 bases that match TRBD2. CDR1 is SGHRS and CDR2 is YFSETQ in the germline V gene. The trim removed 2 bases at V and 1 base at J, leaving 7 bases unmatched. The CDR3 contains 17 residues.

This chain joins TRBV30 and TRBJ1-1; TRBD1 matches 9 bases. V dropped 4 bases and J dropped 4; count of bases not matched to a gene: 7. The CDR3 has 14 residues. CDR1 and CDR2 from the germline V gene are GTSNPN and SVGIG (reference sequence). The DNA for the CDR3 is TGTGCCTGGAACCGGGACAGGGCTAGCACTGAAGCTTTCTTT. Its translation: CAWNRDRASTEAFF.

V usage is TRBV7-8 and J usage is TRBJ2-1; maybe TRBD2 (6 bases). CDR1 and CDR2 (germline): SGHVS, FQNEAQ. This CDR3 comprises 15 residues. V lost 5 bases to trimming and J lost 5 bases, with 16 bases between them. The CDR3 is CASSVGLAHNNEQFF. CDR3 sequence (DNA): TGTGCCAGCAGCGTCGGCCTAGCGCACAACAATGAGCAGTTCTTC.

This chain links TRBV9 with TRBJ1-2; 9 nucleotides align to TRBD1. J was trimmed by 6 bases and V by 5 bases; bases with no gene match: 8. CDR1 is SGDLS, CDR2 YYNGEE, per germline. This CDR3 has 14 residues. CDR3 protein: CASSAGTGYDGYTF. The CDR3 region has the DNA TGTGCCAGCAGTGCCGGGACAGGGTACGATGGCTACACCTTC.

This clone appeared once. J is TRBJ2-1 and V is TRBV4-1; perhaps TRBD1 as D (5 bases). V dropped 3 bases and J dropped 12 bases, with 18 bases sitting between them. The length of the CDR3 is 14 residues. The germline V gene has CDR1 MGHRA and CDR2 YSYEKL. The CDR3 loop is CASSHPGAAPGQFF. The CDR3 DNA follows: TGCGCCAGCAGCCACCCTGGGGCCGCACCGGGGCAGTTCTTC.

This clone was counted once. The rearrangement joins TRBV7-2 to TRBJ2-5; D not certain. Germline-derived CDR1 and CDR2 are SGHTA and FQGNSA. V lost 5 bases and J lost 1, with 11 bases in between. The CDR3 spans 14 residues. CDR3 in amino acids: CASSPLRSQETQYF. The CDR3 coding sequence is TGTGCCAGCAGCCCCCTGCGGAGCCAAGAGACCCAGTACTTC. The full variable domain, with the rest looked up from reference TRBV7-2 and TRBJ2-5, is GAGVSQSPSNKVTEKGKDVELRCDPISGHTALYWYRQSLGQGLEFLIYFQGNSAPDKSGLPSDRFSAERTGGSVSTLTIQRTQQEDSAVYLCASSPLRSQETQYFGPGTRLLVL.

The chain carries TRBV19 and TRBJ2-2, with TRBD2 identical over 7 bases. Germline V gene sequence: CDR1 LNHDA, CDR2 SQIVND (reference sequence). The CDR3 is 16 residues long. With V trimmed by 3 bases and J by 6 bases, 10 bases remained unmatched. CDR3 DNA: TGTGCCAGTAGTATGACGGGGAGGGCCTTTTCCGGGGAGCTGTTTTTT. Its translation is CASSMTGRAFSGELFF.

This chain uses TRBV18 with TRBJ2-7; perhaps TRBD1 as D (6 bases). The V gene lost 5 bases and the J gene lost 4 bases, with 27 bases spanning the gap. Germline V gene data show CDR1 as KGHSH and CDR2 as LQKENI. The CDR3 is 18 residues long. The CDR3 bases are TGTGCCAGCTCATCCTCATCCGGGACATTTTGGGTCCAATACGAGCAGTACTTC. Encoded protein: CASSSSSGTFWVQYEQYF.

This chain connects TRBV7-9 to TRBJ2-7; 10 nucleotides align to TRBD1. Germline trimming cut 5 bases from V and 6 bases from J; bases unmatched to any gene: 7. CDR3 length equals 14 residues. Germline V CDR1 and CDR2: SEHNR, FQNEAQ (reference sequence). As DNA, the CDR3 is TGTGCCAGCAGCCCCCGGACAGGGGGTCGCGAGCAGTACTTC. Amino acid sequence: CASSPRTGGREQYF.

The chain has TRBV4-1 and TRBJ1-1; 7 positions match TRBD1. Germline CDR1 and CDR2: MGHRA and YSYEKL. After removal of 0 bases from V and 10 bases from J, the junction contained 11 bases not matched to a gene. The CDR3 length is 15 residues. For the CDR3, the DNA is TGCGCCAGCAGCCAAGAAAAACAGGGGTTTCTAGGAGCTTTCTTT. It specifies CASSQEKQGFLGAFF.

The chain combines TRBV28 with TRBJ2-5; a possible D gene is TRBD1 (7 bases). V dropped 3 bases and J dropped 5 bases, with 13 bases sitting between them. The germline V gene has CDR1 MDHEN and CDR2 SYDVKM. The CDR3 sequence is 14 residues long. Here the CDR3 reads CASSLQGGTETQYF. The CDR3 coding sequence is TGTGCCAGCAGTTTGCAGGGGGGAACGGAGACCCAGTACTTC.

Comments on this clone: Additional DNA sequences in this sample encode the identical CDR3. The chain has TRBV20-1 and TRBJ1-1; D is unclear. The germline V and J ends were trimmed by 3 bases and 1 base, with 3 bases remaining between them. The CDR3 is 11 residues long. Germline CDR1 reads DFQATT; CDR2 reads SNEGSKA (reference sequence). In DNA, the CDR3 is TGCAGTGCTAGTAGGAACACTGAAGCTTTCTTT. Translation gives CSASRNTEAFF.

The rearrangement joins TRBV7-7 to TRBJ2-5; the match to TRBD1 covers 8 bases. The CDR3 is 14 residues long. The germline CDR1 and CDR2 sequences are SSHAT and FNYEAQ (reference sequence). V shed 1 base and J 4 bases; nucleotides not matched to a gene: 2. The CDR3 DNA reads TGTGCCAGCAGCTTAGGGACAGGGAGAGAGACCCAGTACTTC. As protein: CASSLGTGRETQYF.